This paragraph reports one TCR beta chain. The data originate from a study of blood T cell repertoires in COVID-19. V was shortened by 0 bases and J by 10 bases, with 19 bases between the two germline ends. Germline lookup yields CDR1 SGHRS and CDR2 YFSETQ. The CDR3 spans 15 residues. Participants were aged roughly 18 to 89 years, lived in about two dozen US areas, and enrolled virtually. The study assigned cohorts using participant-reported clinical history. Symptom resolution, clearance, or two negative PCRs marked donors in Cohort 3 as recovered. Original processing notes: The assay estimated nucleated cells by amplifying reference gene primers. The data were produced by immunoSEQ multiplex PCR, yet TCRdb's version contains in-frame clones alone and is incomplete. The V and J calls and clone size are taken from that table; D and trimming were inferred from the DNA. Of roughly 300,000 clones listed, over 75% were seen once; the top ten hold 4% to 5%.

The sequenced sample consisted of PBMCs or T cells enriched from blood (not recorded which). This TCR derives from a man aged 25-40 years who had recovered from COVID-19. The V gene is TRBV5-1, the J gene TRBJ2-5, with D possibly TRBD2 on 6 matching bases. The CDR3 region is CASSLAPTGGGDQYF. CDR3 sequence (DNA): TGCGCCAGCAGCTTGGCCCCGACTGGCGGCGGGGACCAGTACTTC. Variable domain in full (rest from reference TRBV5-1 and TRBJ2-5): KAGVTQTPRYLIKTRGQQVTLSCSPISGHRSVSWYQQTPGQGLQFLFEYFSETQRNKGNFPGRFSGRQFSNSRSEMNVSTLELGDSALYLCASSLAPTGGGDQYFGPGTRLLVL.